The rows below give T cell receptor beta chains drawn from one sample of a study of blood T cell repertoires in COVID-19. The assay was immunoSEQ multiplex PCR, and TCRdb's table has in-frame clones only and misses some. The table shows about 250,000 clones, with approximately 84% occurring only once. Sequenced: PBMCs or T cells enriched from blood (not recorded which). The source of these receptors is a man aged 45-65 years who had recovered from COVID-19. CDR3s include the opening cysteine and the closing phenylalanine or tryptophan. A D gene is named only where the DNA matches it firmly. Where a row states a size, it is once, few, many or the class of an expanded clone; other rows omit it.

cdr3_nt: TGTGCCAGTAGTATCGACCGGGGAGGGGCCCTCCACTTT
cdr3_aa: CASSIDRGGALHF
j_call: TRBJ1-6
v_call: TRBV19
cdr3_length: 13
clone_size: NA
d_call: NA

cdr3_nt: TGCGCCAGCAGCTTGGCCCACCGGGACAGGGTCAACAATGAGCAGTTCTTC
cdr3_aa: CASSLAHRDRVNNEQFF
j_call: TRBJ2-1
v_call: TRBV5-1
cdr3_length: 17
clone_size: NA
d_call: TRBD1

cdr3_nt: TGTGCCAGCAGCGGGAACAGCGGGAGAGGAGAGACCCAGTACTTC
cdr3_aa: CASSGNSGRGETQYF
j_call: TRBJ2-5
v_call: TRBV7-3
cdr3_length: 15
clone_size: NA
d_call: TRBD2

cdr3_nt: TGCGCCAGCAGCTTGGGAGGAAGCACAGATACGCAGTATTTT
cdr3_aa: CASSLGGSTDTQYF
j_call: TRBJ2-3
v_call: TRBV5-1
cdr3_length: 14
clone_size: once
d_call: NA

cdr3_nt: TGTGCCAGCAGCTCGCCCGGACAGAACTATGGCTACACCTTC
cdr3_aa: CASSSPGQNYGYTF
j_call: TRBJ1-2
v_call: TRBV28
cdr3_length: 14
clone_size: NA
d_call: NA

cdr3_nt: TGTGCCAGCTCACCCAATAGCGGGGGGGTCTCCTACAATGAGCAGTTCTTC
cdr3_aa: CASSPNSGGVSYNEQFF
j_call: TRBJ2-1
v_call: TRBV18
cdr3_length: 17
clone_size: NA
d_call: TRBD2

cdr3_nt: TGTGCCAGCAGCCCAACTAGCGGGAGTAGGTACATTCAGTACTTC
cdr3_aa: CASSPTSGSRYIQYF
j_call: TRBJ2-4
v_call: TRBV7-3
cdr3_length: 15
clone_size: NA
d_call: TRBD2

cdr3_nt: TGCGCCAGCAGCTTGGAACAGGGGAGCGTGAACACTGAAGCTTTCTTT
cdr3_aa: CASSLEQGSVNTEAFF
j_call: TRBJ1-1
v_call: TRBV5-1
cdr3_length: 16
clone_size: NA
d_call: TRBD1

cdr3_nt: TGTGCCAGCAGTTACTCTGGGGGGTCAGGTGAAAAACTGTTTTTT
cdr3_aa: CASSYSGGSGEKLFF
j_call: TRBJ1-4
v_call: TRBV6-5
cdr3_length: 15
clone_size: NA
d_call: NA

cdr3_nt: TGTGCCAGCAGTTTGGGGAGGGACTATGGCTACACCTTC
cdr3_aa: CASSLGRDYGYTF
j_call: TRBJ1-2
v_call: TRBV12-3/TRBV12-4
cdr3_length: 13
clone_size: NA
d_call: NA

cdr3_nt: TGTGCCAGCAGTCAGACAGGGGAGCAGTACTTC
cdr3_aa: CASSQTGEQYF
j_call: TRBJ2-7
v_call: TRBV12-3/TRBV12-4
cdr3_length: 11
clone_size: NA
d_call: TRBD1

cdr3_nt: TGTGCCAGCAGCTTTGGGAGCACTGAAGCTTTCTTT
cdr3_aa: CASSFGSTEAFF
j_call: TRBJ1-1
v_call: TRBV7-8
cdr3_length: 12
clone_size: NA
d_call: NA

cdr3_nt: TGTGCCAGCAGATACGGATCCGGGACATTGAACACTGAAGCTTTCTTT
cdr3_aa: CASRYGSGTLNTEAFF
j_call: TRBJ1-1
v_call: TRBV27
cdr3_length: 16
clone_size: NA
d_call: NA

cdr3_nt: TGTGCCAGCAGCCGAGGGGGAAGGGGTACTGAAGCTTTCTTT
cdr3_aa: CASSRGGRGTEAFF
j_call: TRBJ1-1
v_call: TRBV5-8
cdr3_length: 14
clone_size: few
d_call: NA

cdr3_nt: TGCAGCGCACGACTAGCAGAGACCCAGTACTTC
cdr3_aa: CSARLAETQYF
j_call: TRBJ2-5
v_call: TRBV29-1
cdr3_length: 11
clone_size: NA
d_call: TRBD2

cdr3_nt: TGTGCCAGCTCACCATACCAGGGGAATTATGGCTACACCTTC
cdr3_aa: CASSPYQGNYGYTF
j_call: TRBJ1-2
v_call: TRBV18
cdr3_length: 14
clone_size: NA
d_call: NA

cdr3_nt: TGTGCCAGCAGCCAAGCGGGGGGGCAGTTCTTC
cdr3_aa: CASSQAGGQFF
j_call: TRBJ2-1
v_call: TRBV6-5
cdr3_length: 11
clone_size: NA
d_call: TRBD2

cdr3_nt: TGTGCCAGCAGCTTGTTCGACAGGGGGACTGAAGCTTTCTTT
cdr3_aa: CASSLFDRGTEAFF
j_call: TRBJ1-1
v_call: TRBV5-5
cdr3_length: 14
clone_size: NA
d_call: TRBD1

cdr3_nt: TGTGCCAGCAGCCAAACAGGGTGGGACACTGAAGCTTTCTTT
cdr3_aa: CASSQTGWDTEAFF
j_call: TRBJ1-1
v_call: TRBV14
cdr3_length: 14
clone_size: NA
d_call: NA

cdr3_nt: TGTGCCAGCAGTCCGCGACAGGGGGCCAACCCGTCACCCCTCCACTTT
cdr3_aa: CASSPRQGANPSPLHF
j_call: TRBJ1-6
v_call: TRBV27
cdr3_length: 16
clone_size: NA
d_call: TRBD1

cdr3_nt: TGTGCCATCTCTCTGGGGAGGGCCGGCTACAATGAGCAGTTCTTC
cdr3_aa: CAISLGRAGYNEQFF
j_call: TRBJ2-1
v_call: TRBV3-1/TRBV3-2
cdr3_length: 15
clone_size: NA
d_call: TRBD2

cdr3_nt: TGTGCCAGTAGTATGGGACAGGGTTTTCAAGAGACCCAGTACTTC
cdr3_aa: CASSMGQGFQETQYF
j_call: TRBJ2-5
v_call: TRBV19
cdr3_length: 15
clone_size: once
d_call: TRBD1

cdr3_nt: TGTGCCAGTAGTTCGGGACAGCTCCAGTATTTT
cdr3_aa: CASSSGQLQYF
j_call: TRBJ2-3
v_call: TRBV19
cdr3_length: 11
clone_size: NA
d_call: TRBD1

cdr3_nt: TGTGCTAGTAAATACAGTACTGGAAACACCATATATTTT
cdr3_aa: CASKYSTGNTIYF
j_call: TRBJ1-3
v_call: TRBV12-5
cdr3_length: 13
clone_size: NA
d_call: NA

cdr3_nt: TGTGCCAGCAGCTTACGGGCAGGGCGCCCGACCGGGGCTTTCTTT
cdr3_aa: CASSLRAGRPTGAFF
j_call: TRBJ1-1
v_call: TRBV7-3
cdr3_length: 15
clone_size: NA
d_call: NA

cdr3_nt: TGTGCCAGCAGCGTAAGTCCCATCGAAAGCGGGAAGATGTACAATGAGCAGTTCTTC
cdr3_aa: CASSVSPIESGKMYNEQFF
j_call: TRBJ2-1
v_call: TRBV9
cdr3_length: 19
clone_size: NA
d_call: TRBD2

cdr3_nt: TGCAGTGCTAGTTCGGGGGGCGGGGACTATGGCTACACCTTC
cdr3_aa: CSASSGGGDYGYTF
j_call: TRBJ1-2
v_call: TRBV20-1
cdr3_length: 14
clone_size: once
d_call: NA

cdr3_nt: TGTGCCAGCAGTGAACGATACGGGAGCGAGCAGTACTTC
cdr3_aa: CASSERYGSEQYF
j_call: TRBJ2-7
v_call: TRBV6-1
cdr3_length: 13
clone_size: NA
d_call: NA

cdr3_nt: TGTGCCAGCAGTAGGGACTACTATGAGCAGTTCTTC
cdr3_aa: CASSRDYYEQFF
j_call: TRBJ2-1
v_call: TRBV6-6
cdr3_length: 12
clone_size: NA
d_call: TRBD2

cdr3_nt: TGTGCCAGCAGTCAAGGGGGTCAAAACTATGGCTACACCTTC
cdr3_aa: CASSQGGQNYGYTF
j_call: TRBJ1-2
v_call: TRBV27
cdr3_length: 14
clone_size: NA
d_call: NA

cdr3_nt: TGTGCCAGCAGTGCCGCCGCGGGAGGGGGAGAGACCCAGTACTTC
cdr3_aa: CASSAAAGGGETQYF
j_call: TRBJ2-5
v_call: TRBV6-2/TRBV6-3
cdr3_length: 15
clone_size: NA
d_call: TRBD2

cdr3_nt: TGTGCCAGCACCCCGACCCGGAGAGAGCTGTTTTTT
cdr3_aa: CASTPTRRELFF
j_call: TRBJ2-2
v_call: TRBV12-3/TRBV12-4
cdr3_length: 12
clone_size: NA
d_call: NA

cdr3_nt: TGTGCCAGCAGCGTAGGATCAGGGGTTGATGAGCCCCAGCATTTT
cdr3_aa: CASSVGSGVDEPQHF
j_call: TRBJ1-5
v_call: TRBV9
cdr3_length: 15
clone_size: NA
d_call: NA

cdr3_nt: TGCGCCAGCAGCTACGGGACTAGCGGGGGGCCCTTCGGGGAGCTGTTTTTT
cdr3_aa: CASSYGTSGGPFGELFF
j_call: TRBJ2-2
v_call: TRBV5-1
cdr3_length: 17
clone_size: NA
d_call: TRBD2

cdr3_nt: TGCGCCAGCGGCACGGGGGGGGCTACAGATACGCAGTATTTT
cdr3_aa: CASGTGGATDTQYF
j_call: TRBJ2-3
v_call: TRBV5-1
cdr3_length: 14
clone_size: NA
d_call: TRBD2

cdr3_nt: TGTGCCAGCAGCTTAGCGGGAGGGAACAATGAGCAGTTCTTC
cdr3_aa: CASSLAGGNNEQFF
j_call: TRBJ2-1
v_call: TRBV11-2
cdr3_length: 14
clone_size: NA
d_call: TRBD2

cdr3_nt: TGCGCCAGCAGCTCCGGGAGCGTTGACGAGCAGTACTTC
cdr3_aa: CASSSGSVDEQYF
j_call: TRBJ2-7
v_call: TRBV5-1
cdr3_length: 13
clone_size: NA
d_call: NA

cdr3_nt: TGTGCCAGCCCGAAAGACAGCTGTTTCAATCAGCCCCAGCATTTT
cdr3_aa: CASPKDSCFNQPQHF
j_call: TRBJ1-5
v_call: TRBV9
cdr3_length: 15
clone_size: NA
d_call: NA

cdr3_nt: TGCGCCAGCAGGACGTTTTTCGGGAGTGGTGGTAATGAGCAGTTCTTC
cdr3_aa: CASRTFFGSGGNEQFF
j_call: TRBJ2-1
v_call: TRBV4-1
cdr3_length: 16
clone_size: few
d_call: NA

cdr3_nt: TGTGCCAGCAGTTTTGAGGCAGGGGCTCTTTCCCTCGGTGGGACAGATACGCAGTATTTT
cdr3_aa: CASSFEAGALSLGGTDTQYF
j_call: TRBJ2-3
v_call: TRBV28
cdr3_length: 20
clone_size: NA
d_call: NA

cdr3_nt: TGTGCCAGCAGTCAGGGGACAGGCCTGTGCTTC
cdr3_aa: CASSQGTGLCF
j_call: TRBJ2-7
v_call: TRBV6-5
cdr3_length: 11
clone_size: NA
d_call: TRBD1

cdr3_nt: TGTGCCAGCAGCCCGGACAGGGCCCAGCCCCAGCATTTT
cdr3_aa: CASSPDRAQPQHF
j_call: TRBJ1-5
v_call: TRBV5-5
cdr3_length: 13
clone_size: NA
d_call: TRBD1

cdr3_nt: TGTGCCAGCAGCCTAAGGACAGGGCGGCTCACTGAAGCTTTCTTT
cdr3_aa: CASSLRTGRLTEAFF
j_call: TRBJ1-1
v_call: TRBV14
cdr3_length: 15
clone_size: NA
d_call: TRBD1

cdr3_nt: TGTGCCAGCAGCCCGGACAGGGTGGGCTCCTACGAGCAGTACTTC
cdr3_aa: CASSPDRVGSYEQYF
j_call: TRBJ2-7
v_call: TRBV6-5
cdr3_length: 15
clone_size: NA
d_call: TRBD1

cdr3_nt: TGCGCCAGCAGCCAAGCGGGACTAGCGGGAGGGGCGACCCAGTACTTC
cdr3_aa: CASSQAGLAGGATQYF
j_call: TRBJ2-5
v_call: TRBV4-1
cdr3_length: 16
clone_size: NA
d_call: TRBD2

cdr3_nt: TGCGCCAGCAGCCAAGGCACAGGGAAAGGATATGGCTACACCTTC
cdr3_aa: CASSQGTGKGYGYTF
j_call: TRBJ1-2
v_call: TRBV4-1
cdr3_length: 15
clone_size: once
d_call: NA